This TCR beta chain was recorded in a study of T cell repertoires in cytomegalovirus infection (dated by TCRdb to the late 2010s). At the level of the whole study: The peptide stimulations were aimed at well-studied HLA-B-restricted epitopes as well as recently identified HLA-C-restricted CMV epitopes, whose presentation resists viral immunomodulation. Donor HLA type was relevant to the analysis, because carriage of CMV infection together with the matching HLA type was indicated by public TCR beta signatures. Overall study outcomes, separate from this receptor: The ex vivo response was dominated by HLA-C-restricted CMV-specific TCR beta clonotypes, which also provided the single most frequent clonotype in two of eight donors. Carriers of CMV infection plus the relevant HLA type were discriminated by the cumulative frequency of public TCR beta family members in the study cohort and in an independent roughly 370-donor cohort.

What this sample's treatment or condition label stands for: in vitro stimulation with specific CMV peptide epitopes to enrich CMV-specific T cells. In regard to this clonotype: Its antigen remains undetermined. Base-call qualities are not available, and no considerably larger clone is one nucleotide away.

The V and J ends are trimmed by 5 bases and 5 bases, leaving 27 bases between them. The CDR1 and CDR2 encoded by the germline V gene are MDHEN and SYDVKM. The CDR3 holds 18 amino acids from the cysteine to the phenylalanine. The kept DNA is CDR3 alone, 54 bases in frame from the first base. Sequenced on an Illumina HiSeq 1500. TCRdb reprocessed the public reads (quality trimming at Q25 with fastp, clone calling with MiXCR) and kept in-frame beta chains. Rows are combined by CDR3 protein, so each entry shows the most common genes and DNA. The sample has a few hundred thousand distinct CDR3 sequences on record, about 40% of them singletons. The ten biggest clones cover about half of the sample.

This clonotype originated in a human donor in good health (CMV status not recorded). Some clones in this sample may be carry-over from other donors' samples. Sequencing used cultured PBMCs, obtained from culture after CMV antigen stimulation. The chain is encoded by TRBV28 joined to TRBJ1-1, with TRBD1 as a weak D call on 5 bases. The encoded CDR3 is CASSTGIRGGYSGTEAFF. Read as DNA, the sequence is TGTGCCAGCAGTACGGGGATTCGGGGGGGTTATTCAGGGACTGAAGCTTTCTTT.